This entry lists 8 T cell receptor beta chains sequenced from one sample in a study of breast tumors, draining lymph nodes, adjacent tissues. Breast cancer patients provided tissue from their axillary draining lymph nodes. Each CDR3 protein gets one entry after TCRdb re-called the multiplex PCR reads with MiXCR. Of some 230,000 distinct CDR3 sequences listed, under 35% are singletons. The sequencing sample was made of axillary lymph node tissue. The receptor source for this set is a female donor with breast cancer. Some clones in this sample may be carry-over from other donors' samples.

A few counts support this clonotype. V is TRBV5-5 and J is TRBJ2-5; 9 positions agree with TRBD2. Germline CDR1 and CDR2: SGHKS and YYEKEE (reference sequence). V gave up 4 bases and J gave up 5 bases; unmatched junction bases: 6. The CDR3 spans 14 residues. CDR3 sequence: CASSPGLADETQYF. For the CDR3, the DNA is TGTGCCAGCAGCCCGGGACTAGCTGATGAGACCCAGTACTTC.

Many counts were recorded for this clonotype. Since a much larger clone is just one base distant, this may be a read error. The rearrangement uses TRBV6-6 and TRBJ2-1; no definite D call. CDR1 is MNHNY and CDR2 is SVGAGI in the germline V gene (reference sequence). The CDR3 is 11 amino acids. The ends were cut back, 5 bases at V and 6 bases at J, with 5 bases in the middle. The DNA of the CDR3 is TGTGCCAGCAGTCACCGCAATGAGCAGTTCTTC. This translates into CASSHRNEQFF.

This rearrangement joins TRBV11-2 to TRBJ1-1, with D hard to call. Trimming cost V 7 bases and J 4 bases, with 10 bases left between them. The CDR3 sequence is 12 residues long. Per the germline V gene, CDR1 is SGHAT and CDR2 is FQNNGV. The CDR3 reads CASKTGVTEAFF. CDR3 sequence (DNA): TGTGCCAGCAAAACCGGGGTCACTGAAGCTTTCTTT.

The chain carries TRBV7-6 and TRBJ2-3; D is ambiguous. The J call may not be correct, given that the DNA end is closer to TRBJ1-5. Per germline, CDR1 SGHVS and CDR2 FNYEAQ. The CDR3 runs 15 residues. The CDR3 region has the DNA TGTGCCAGCAGCTCCGGACTAGGAAGCACAGATACGCAGCATTTT. Its translation: CASSSGLGSTDTQHF.

This clonotype was counted at least ten times. V usage is TRBV7-9 and J usage is TRBJ2-5; TRBD1 agrees at 7 bases. The CDR3 sequence is 15 residues long. Germline-derived CDR1 and CDR2 are SEHNR and FQNEAQ (reference sequence). Trimming cost V 5 bases and J 5 bases; bases outside gene matches: 11. For the CDR3, the DNA is TGTGCCAGCAGCCCCGGGACAGCTCACAGGGAGACCCAGTACTTC. It codes for CASSPGTAHRETQYF.

This clonotype was seen ten or more times. This sequence joins TRBV30 and TRBJ1-6, with TRBD1 matching over 8 bases. CDR3 length: 18 amino acids. CDR1 and CDR2 from the germline V gene are GTSNPN and SVGIG (reference sequence). With 2 bases clipped from V and 0 bases from J, the junction kept 9 bases outside the gene matches. The CDR3 sequence is CAWSSDRGRSSYNSPLHF. DNA for the CDR3: TGTGCCTGGAGTTCTGACAGGGGACGGAGCTCCTATAATTCACCCCTCCACTTT. The variable domain in full, completed from reference TRBV30 and TRBJ1-6, reads SQTIHQWPATLVQPVGSPLSLECTVEGTSNPNLYWYRQAAGRGLQLLFYSVGIGQISSEVPQNLSASRPQDRQFILSSKKLLLSDSGFYLCAWSSDRGRSSYNSPLHFGNGTRLTVT.

This clonotype appeared many times. The chain links TRBV29-1 to TRBJ1-3; D ambiguous. Germline V CDR1 and CDR2: SQVTM, ANQGSEA. CDR3 length: 10 amino acids. The CDR3 bases are TGCAGTGCCGGGGAGGACACCATATATTTT. Protein: CSAGEDTIYF. Full variable domain (remainder filled in from reference TRBV29-1 and TRBJ1-3): SAVISQKPSRDICQRGTSLTIQCQVDSQVTMMFWYRQQPGQSLTLIATANQGSEATYESGFVIDKFPISRPNLTFSTLTVSNMSPEDSSIYLCSAGEDTIYFGEGSWLTVV.

The sample holds many counts of this clonotype. This chain uses TRBV10-3 with TRBJ2-5; D call uncertain. The CDR3 runs to 12 residues. Trimming removed 0 bases at V and 5 bases at J, with 4 bases between. In germline, CDR1 is ENHRY, CDR2 SYGVKD. CDR3 coding DNA: TGTGCCATCAGTGAGTCGATGGAGACCCAGTACTTC. It codes for CAISESMETQYF.